The 31 T cell receptor beta chains listed next were all sequenced from one sample in a study of cytomegalovirus exposure and HLA in healthy donors (dated by TCRdb to 2017 to 2019). Library preparation was by the immunoSEQ multiplex PCR assay. The multiplex PCR relied on a mix of 60 forward primers for TCR Vbeta segments and 13 reverse primers for TCR Jbeta segments. This immuneACCESS table, as held by TCRdb, lists in-frame sequences with V and J called but not all clones. Of the missing ones, under half trace to an unresolved V gene in checked studies; the others have no known cause. Present in this sample are some 130,000 clones, around 77% of which were seen just once. The top ten constitute roughly 2% of the sample. Sequenced: PBMCs. The receptors come from a man aged 30 to 39 in good health and CMV-seronegative.

This chain joins TRBV18 and TRBJ2-7; 10 nucleotides align to TRBD1. This CDR3 contains 20 residues. In germline, CDR1 is KGHSH, CDR2 LQKENI. Unmatched junction bases numbered 23, after V lost 4 bases and J lost 5 bases. The CDR3 reads CASSQKRVNLEGQGRHEQYF. CDR3 sequence (DNA): TGTGCCAGCTCACAGAAAAGGGTGAATTTAGAGGGACAGGGGCGCCACGAGCAGTACTTC. Using reference TRBV18 and TRBJ2-7 for the parts outside the CDR3, the full variable domain is NAGVMQNPRHLVRRRGQEARLRCSPMKGHSHVYWYRQLPEEGLKFMVYLQKENIIDESGMPKERFSAEFPKEGPSILRIQQVVRGDSAAYFCASSQKRVNLEGQGRHEQYFGPGTRLTVT.

A single count supports this clone. The chain's CDR3 is CATRAGEQFF. The CDR3 nucleotides are TGTGCCACCCGCGCGGGGGAGCAGTTCTTC. V gene TRBV10-3 combines with J gene TRBJ2-1, with a weak D call TRBD2 (6 bases). The CDR3 covers 10 residues. The germline V and J ends were trimmed by 10 bases and 10 bases, with 11 bases remaining between them. The germline gives CDR1 ENHRY, CDR2 SYGVKD.

DNA for the CDR3: TGTGCCAGCAGTTACGACAGGGCCCCCTATGGCTACACCTTC. The encoded protein is CASSYDRAPYGYTF. This chain links TRBV6-5 with TRBJ1-2; 7 nucleotides agree with TRBD1. The germline V gene encodes CDR1 MNHEY and CDR2 SVGAGI. CDR3 length: 14 residues. Trimming removed 2 bases from V and 4 bases from J; junction bases left unmatched: 4.

This clone appeared once. This CDR3 is CASSQSTGYTEAFF. The CDR3 DNA reads as TGCGCCAGCAGTCAATCGACAGGGTACACTGAAGCTTTCTTT. V usage is TRBV23-1 and J usage is TRBJ1-1, with 7 bases lining up with TRBD1. TRBV23-1 is placed among ORFs of uncertain function. The CDR3 contains 14 residues. V lost 0 bases and J lost 3; bases outside the gene matches: 1.

The J gene is TRBJ2-3, the V gene TRBV19; TRBD2 matches 8 bases. CDR3 length: 17 amino acids. Germline-derived CDR1 and CDR2 are LNHDA and SQIVND (reference sequence). V was pared by 6 bases and J by 4 bases, with 15 bases of the junction left unmatched. The CDR3 region is CASSRQRLANIPDTQYF. CDR3 coding DNA: TGTGCCAGTAGCCGACAAAGACTAGCGAACATCCCAGATACGCAGTATTTT.

The genes are TRBV6-5 and TRBJ1-1, with D unclear. CDR1 and CDR2 from the germline V gene are MNHEY and SVGAGI. This CDR3 comprises 16 residues. V was shortened by 4 bases and J by 1 base, with 16 bases between the two germline ends. The CDR3 region has the DNA TGTGCCAGCAGTTCCCCCTCAAGAGGAGAGAACACTGAAGCTTTCTTT. Translating gives CASSSPSRGENTEAFF.

The V and J genes are TRBV29-1 and TRBJ2-7, with 13 bases matching TRBD2. The CDR3 contains 14 residues. Trimming removed 6 bases from V and 1 base from J; junction bases left unmatched: 3. Germline V lookup: CDR1 SQVTM, CDR2 ANQGSEA. CDR3 residues: CSVRGLAGSYEQYF. DNA of the CDR3: TGCAGCGTCAGGGGACTAGCGGGGTCCTACGAGCAGTACTTC.

The chain combines TRBV2 with TRBJ2-6; TRBD1 is a possible D gene (5 bases). The CDR3 runs 16 residues. Trimming took off 2 bases at V and 0 bases at J, with 8 bases between the two ends. Germline V lookup: CDR1 SNHLY, CDR2 FYNNEI. Written as DNA, the CDR3 is TGTGCCAGCAGTGAAACAGGAGCCTCTGGGGCCAACGTCCTGACTTTC. This gives the protein CASSETGASGANVLTF.

The genes are TRBV18 and TRBJ1-2; no clear D gene. Germline CDR1 and CDR2: KGHSH and LQKENI. V was cut by 3 bases and J by 4 bases, with 12 bases left in between. There are 14 residues in the CDR3. Here the CDR3 reads CASSPSGDGYGYTF. CDR3 bases: TGTGCCAGCTCACCGAGCGGGGATGGCTATGGCTACACCTTC.

This clone showed up just once. The rearrangement uses TRBV6-6 and TRBJ2-5; 12 bases are shared with TRBD2. The last part of the DNA fits TRBJ2-7 better; the J call may be wrong. Germline V lookup: CDR1 MNHNY, CDR2 SVGAGI (reference sequence). The length of the CDR3 is 15 residues. CDR3 region: CASSVTSGSGHEQYF. The CDR3 DNA sequence: TGTGCCAGCAGTGTGACTAGCGGGAGCGGCCACGAGCAGTACTTC.

The chain recombines TRBV7-8 with TRBJ1-5; D is unclear. This CDR3 is 16 amino acids long. Trimming left V 1 base short and J 0 bases short, with 10 bases between. Germline CDR1 and CDR2: SGHVS and FQNEAQ. The CDR3 reads CASSLVGRTSNQPQHF. Written as DNA, the CDR3 is TGTGCCAGCAGCTTAGTAGGGAGGACTAGCAATCAGCCCCAGCATTTT.

This chain connects TRBV5-1 to TRBJ2-7, with TRBD2 matching 13 bases. The CDR3 length is 16 residues. The ends lost 4 bases at V and 4 bases at J; junction bases unmatched: 8. Germline V gene data show CDR1 as SGHRS and CDR2 as YFSETQ. The CDR3 is CASSPRLAGGLYEQYF. The CDR3 DNA is TGCGCCAGCAGCCCTAGACTAGCGGGAGGTCTGTACGAGCAGTACTTC.

The V and J genes are TRBV5-1 and TRBJ2-1, with D maybe TRBD1 (7 bases). The V and J ends lost 3 bases and 4 bases respectively, with 14 bases between them. The CDR3 consists of 15 residues. The germline CDR1 and CDR2 sequences are SGHRS and YFSETQ. The CDR3 nucleotides are TGCGCCAGCAGCTCGGAGGGGGCCCCATACAATGAGCAGTTCTTC. Amino acid sequence: CASSSEGAPYNEQFF.

The chain joins TRBV20-1 to TRBJ2-5, with 8 bases matching TRBD1. The CDR3 is 11 amino acids. CDR1 is DFQATT and CDR2 is SNEGSKA in the germline V gene (reference sequence). The trim removed 6 bases at V and 13 bases at J, leaving 10 bases unmatched. CDR3 sequence reads: CSAEQGDLGYF. As DNA, the CDR3 is TGCAGTGCGGAACAGGGGGACTTGGGGTACTTC.

The chain employs TRBV7-6 and TRBJ2-1, with D hard to call. V lost 4 bases and J 7 bases, leaving 11 bases between the germline ends. The germline CDR1 and CDR2 sequences are SGHVS and FNYEAQ. This CDR3 is built from 13 residues. The CDR3, as DNA: TGTGCCAGCAGCTCTCTCGAGAAGAATGAGCAGTTCTTC. Translated: CASSSLEKNEQFF.

V usage is TRBV9 and J usage is TRBJ2-7, with D possibly being TRBD2 (5 bases). The CDR3 has 14 residues. The V end was cut by 0 bases, the J end by 2 bases, with 9 bases between. Germline V CDR1 and CDR2: SGDLS, YYNGEE. CDR3 residues: CASSVGGSTYEQYF. For the CDR3, the DNA is TGTGCCAGCAGCGTAGGAGGGAGCACCTACGAGCAGTACTTC. Together with reference TRBV9 and TRBJ2-7, the CDR3 gives the full variable domain: DSGVTQTPKHLITATGQRVTLRCSPRSGDLSVYWYQQSLDQGLQFLIQYYNGEERAKGNILERFSAQQFPDLHSELNLSSLELGDSALYFCASSVGGSTYEQYFGPGTRLTVT.

The chain's CDR3 is CASSYQGQGLYEQYF. CDR3 DNA sequence: TGTGCCAGCAGTTACCAGGGACAGGGGCTCTACGAGCAGTACTTC. The chain uses TRBV6-7 and TRBJ2-7; TRBD1 agrees at 10 bases. TRBV6-7 is an ORF for which the function is uncertain. J lost 3 bases, V lost 2 bases, and 4 bases had no gene match. CDR3 length: 15 amino acids.

In its sample, this clone was seen a few times. J is TRBJ2-7 and V is TRBV6-1; TRBD2 matches at 7 bases. With V trimmed by 6 bases and J by 3 bases, 11 bases remained unmatched. The germline gives CDR1 MNHNS, CDR2 SASEGT. This CDR3 has 15 residues. For the CDR3, the DNA is TGTGCCAGCAGCACCGGCGGGAGTGGAGTCTACGAGCAGTACTTC. The encoded protein is CASSTGGSGVYEQYF.

A remark on this clone: At one of its ends the junction is not consistent with the germline gene, which may arise from a read error. This chain joins TRBV2 and TRBJ2-5; D is perhaps TRBD2 (5 bases). Germline V gives CDR1 SNHLY, CDR2 FYNNEI. The CDR3 has 16 amino acids. Here the CDR3 DNA reads TGTGCCAGCAGTGGGTTTTTGGACTTAGTGGGAGAGGCCCAGTACTTC. This sequence encodes CASSGFLDLVGEAQYF.

The chain employs TRBV7-9 and TRBJ1-5, with D perhaps matching TRBD1 (5 bases). In germline, CDR1 is SEHNR, CDR2 FQNEAQ (reference sequence). Between the trimmed V and J ends, which lost 1 base and 1 base, there was a span of 8 bases. The CDR3 spans 15 residues. DNA of the CDR3: TGTGCCAGCAGCTTAGGGCAGGGAAGCAATCAGCCCCAGCATTTT. It specifies CASSLGQGSNQPQHF.

The rearrangement joins TRBV11-3 to TRBJ2-2; D might be TRBD1 (6 bases). This CDR3 has 15 amino acids. CDR1 is SGHNT and CDR2 is YENEEA in the germline V gene. V was clipped by 5 bases and J by 1 base, with 11 bases between them. The CDR3 loop reads CASSPQGQNTGELFF. CDR3 in DNA: TGTGCCAGCAGCCCGCAGGGACAGAACACCGGGGAGCTGTTTTTT.

This chain uses TRBV15 with TRBJ1-5, with 9 bases lining up with TRBD1. This CDR3 comprises 14 residues. Trimming at V came to 4 bases and at J to 6 bases, leaving 4 bases not matched to a gene. Germline values: CDR1 LNHNV, CDR2 YYDKDF (reference sequence). CDR3 amino acids: CATSTGQGFQPQHF. CDR3 bases: TGTGCCACCAGCACTGGACAGGGGTTTCAGCCCCAGCATTTT.

This CDR3 is CASSPLGQGSYEQYF. The CDR3 region has the DNA TGCGCCAGCAGCCCCCTCGGACAGGGGAGCTACGAGCAGTACTTC. J is TRBJ2-7 and V is TRBV5-1; 9 bases agree with TRBD1. The CDR3 is made up of 15 amino acids. V shed 4 bases and J 3 bases; nucleotides not matched to a gene: 8. The germline gives CDR1 SGHRS, CDR2 YFSETQ.

V gene TRBV19 combines with J gene TRBJ2-7; 7 nucleotides line up with TRBD2. The V gene's germline CDR1 is LNHDA and CDR2 SQIVND (reference sequence). The CDR3 length is 13 residues. The V gene end was trimmed by 5 bases and the J gene end by 7 bases; junction bases not matched to a gene: 8. The CDR3 here is CASSPGRREEQYF. Written as DNA, the CDR3 is TGTGCCAGTAGTCCCGGTCGGCGGGAGGAGCAGTACTTC.

The chain uses TRBV7-3 and TRBJ1-2; 8 nucleotides agree with TRBD1. This CDR3 is 13 amino acids long. J lost 6 bases, V lost 4 bases, and 4 bases had no gene match. Per germline, CDR1 SGHTA and CDR2 FQGTGA. The CDR3 nucleotides are TGTGCCAGCAGCTCAGGGGGCCCGGATGGCTACACCTTC. It is translated as CASSSGGPDGYTF.

The rearrangement uses TRBV6-1 and TRBJ2-2, with D possibly TRBD2 on 5 matching bases. This CDR3 region has 13 residues. V lost 4 bases to trimming and J lost 6 bases, with 9 bases between them. Germline values: CDR1 MNHNS, CDR2 SASEGT. The CDR3 nucleotides read TGTGCCAGCAGTGGCGGGTTCGCCGGGGAGCTGTTTTTT. Its translation: CASSGGFAGELFF.

This chain connects TRBV29-1 to TRBJ1-5; TRBD1 matches 10 bases. The germline V gene encodes CDR1 SQVTM and CDR2 ANQGSEA. V shed 5 bases, J shed 2 bases, and the junction held 6 bases outside the gene matches. The CDR3 runs 15 residues. The CDR3 DNA is TGCAGCGTTCAGATAGGGACAGGGGGCAATCAGCCCCAGCATTTT. Translation gives CSVQIGTGGNQPQHF.

This clone is a singleton in its sample. CDR3 amino acids: CASSQPGLAGGTDTQYF. The CDR3 DNA is TGTGCCAGCAGCCAACCCGGACTAGCGGGAGGGACAGATACGCAGTATTTT. V usage is TRBV4-2 and J usage is TRBJ2-3, with 15 bases aligning to TRBD2. The CDR3 contains 17 residues. J lost 3 bases, V lost 2 bases, and 3 bases had no gene match. From germline, CDR1 is LGHNA and CDR2 YNFKEQ.

V usage is TRBV27 and J usage is TRBJ2-1, with D maybe TRBD1 (5 bases). The CDR3 length is 15 residues. Germline V gene data show CDR1 as MNHEY and CDR2 as SMNVEV (reference sequence). V lost 5 bases and J lost 1, with 12 bases in between. The CDR3 DNA reads as TGTGCCAGCAGTCCGCTTAAGGGGTCCTACAATGAGCAGTTCTTC. Its translation is CASSPLKGSYNEQFF.

The chain combines TRBV27 with TRBJ2-4; 8 bases line up with TRBD1. This CDR3 has 14 amino acids. Germline V gives CDR1 MNHEY, CDR2 SMNVEV (reference sequence). Trimming cost V 6 bases and J 9 bases; bases outside gene matches: 10. The CDR3 coding sequence is TGTGCCAGCAGCCGGGGACAGGTTCTGGGCATTCAGTACTTC. It encodes CASSRGQVLGIQYF.

This clone showed up many times. V and J are TRBV11-2 and TRBJ2-7; 7 bases match TRBD1. V was clipped by 1 base and J by 4 bases; unmatched bases: 4. Germline CDR1 reads SGHAT; CDR2 reads FQNNGV. The CDR3 is 14 residues long. CDR3 amino acids: CASSLGTGWYEQYF. In nucleotides, the CDR3 is TGTGCCAGCAGCTTAGGGACAGGATGGTACGAGCAGTACTTC.